This T cell receptor (beta chain) derives from a study of control samples from healthy donors and cancer patients. The method was immunoSEQ multiplex PCR; TCRdb's version includes in-frame clones alone and lacks a portion of them. The table shows roughly 120,000 clones, with 70% to 90% occurring only once. Germline V gene lookup returns CDR1 SGHRS and CDR2 YFSETQ. CDR3 size: 14 residues. V lost 2 bases to trimming and J lost 4 bases; unmatched junction nucleotides: 3. Sequencing input: blood. The TCR originated in a man aged 50 to 60 in good health. The chain has TRBV5-1 and TRBJ1-3; 7 nucleotides line up with TRBD1. The CDR3 spells CASSFRQGGNTIYF. CDR3 bases: TGCGCCAGCAGCTTCCGACAGGGAGGAAACACCATATATTTT.